This T cell receptor beta chain was sequenced in a study of OX40 agonist ivuxolimab in advanced cancers. Study background: The eligibility criteria allowed prior anti-PD-1, anti-PD-L1 or anti-CTLA-4 therapy, and 30% to 40% had some. Study-wide results and caveats: CD4+ T cells averaged fewer expanded clones than CD8+ T cells.

Worth noting for this clone: Its target is unknown.

Clones were sequenced by immunoSEQ multiplex PCR, and TCRdb holds only the in-frame ones, with some missing. This sample has 80,000 to 130,000 clones, with about nine tenths found just once. Trimming removed 4 bases from V and 7 bases from J; junction bases left unmatched: 8. The length of the CDR3 is 16 residues. Germline assignment: CDR1 LNHDA and CDR2 SQIVND (reference sequence). Systemic immunosuppression or autoimmune disease history was grounds to exclude patients. Patients had blood sampled at baseline and again on cycle 4 day 1 and cycle 7 day 1. The receptor was derived from an adult with an advanced solid tumor such as melanoma, head and neck, liver or kidney cancer. The chain combines TRBV19 with TRBJ2-5; 14 bases match TRBD2. The input for sequencing was CD4+ or CD8+ T cells sorted from blood, taken in a trial of the OX40 agonist ivuxolimab. This chain's CDR3 is CASSTGTSGSRVTQYF. The CDR3 region has the DNA TGTGCCAGTAGTACTGGGACTAGCGGGAGCCGTGTGACCCAGTACTTC.